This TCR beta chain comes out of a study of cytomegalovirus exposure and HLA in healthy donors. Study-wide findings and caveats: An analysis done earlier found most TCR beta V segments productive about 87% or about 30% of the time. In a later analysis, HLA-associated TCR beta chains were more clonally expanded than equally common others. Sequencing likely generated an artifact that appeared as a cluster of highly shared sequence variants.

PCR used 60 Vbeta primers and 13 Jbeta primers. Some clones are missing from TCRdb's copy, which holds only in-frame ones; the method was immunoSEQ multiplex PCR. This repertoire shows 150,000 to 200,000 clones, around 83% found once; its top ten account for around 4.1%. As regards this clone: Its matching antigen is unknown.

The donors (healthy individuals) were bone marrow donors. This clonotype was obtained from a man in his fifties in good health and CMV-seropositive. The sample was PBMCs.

CDR3 residues: CASSPGQVGNQPQHF. For the CDR3, the DNA is TGTGCCAGCAGTCCCGGACAGGTGGGCAATCAGCCCCAGCATTTT. V gene TRBV28 combines with J gene TRBJ1-5; 7 nucleotides match TRBD1. Germline-derived CDR1 and CDR2 are MDHEN and SYDVKM. The V gene end was trimmed by 5 bases and the J gene end by 2 bases; junction bases not matched to a gene: 6. The CDR3 spans 15 residues.